The 9 T cell receptor beta chains below come from one sample, sequenced in a study of cytomegalovirus exposure and HLA in healthy donors. PCR amplification relied on 60 Vbeta primers (plus 13 Jbeta primers). The repertoire was sequenced with immunoSEQ multiplex PCR; TCRdb's copy has only in-frame clones and lacks some. The repertoire holds about 140,000 clones, 80% seen once, with approximately 15% in the top ten. The sample consisted of PBMCs. Receptor source: a woman between 35 and 50 years old in good health and CMV-seronegative.

The V call is TRBV28, the J call TRBJ1-3; 7 bases fit TRBD1. Germline trimming cut 2 bases from V and 6 bases from J; bases unmatched to any gene: 7. Germline V CDR1 and CDR2: MDHEN, SYDVKM. There are 15 residues in the CDR3. In nucleotides, the CDR3 is TGTGCCAGCAGTTTAGGAGGGGGCGGACTAAACACCATATATTTT. Encoded protein: CASSLGGGGLNTIYF.

In this sample, this clone turned up once. The chain has TRBV6-5 and TRBJ2-6; D not certain. V lost 6 bases to trimming and J lost 0 bases, with 6 bases between them. The CDR3 has 14 amino acids. CDR1 is MNHEY and CDR2 is SVGAGI in the germline V gene. The CDR3 here is CASRVSSGANVLTF. CDR3 in DNA: TGTGCCAGCAGGGTGAGCTCTGGGGCCAACGTCCTGACTTTC.

In this sample, this clone turned up a few times. The chain carries TRBV9 and TRBJ2-3; 14 bases align to TRBD2. Germline V gives CDR1 SGDLS, CDR2 YYNGEE. The CDR3 length is 16 residues. V was clipped by 2 bases and J by 5 bases; unmatched bases: 4. CDR3 sequence (DNA): TGTGCCAGCAGCGTTGCGGGACTAGCGGGAGTAGATACGCAGTATTTT. It is translated as CASSVAGLAGVDTQYF. The variable domain in full, completed from reference TRBV9 and TRBJ2-3, reads DSGVTQTPKHLITATGQRVTLRCSPRSGDLSVYWYQQSLDQGLQFLIQYYNGEERAKGNILERFSAQQFPDLHSELNLSSLELGDSALYFCASSVAGLAGVDTQYFGPGTRLTVL.

The chain carries TRBV30 and TRBJ1-5, with 8 bases aligning to TRBD1. The CDR3 extends over 16 amino acids. V dropped 1 base and J dropped 0; count of bases not matched to a gene: 5. CDR1 and CDR2 from the germline V gene are GTSNPN and SVGIG (reference sequence). CDR3 region: CAWSGSDRGSNQPQHF. The CDR3 bases are TGTGCCTGGAGTGGATCTGACAGGGGTAGCAATCAGCCCCAGCATTTT. Filled out from reference TRBV30 and TRBJ1-5, the complete variable domain reads SQTIHQWPATLVQPVGSPLSLECTVEGTSNPNLYWYRQAAGRGLQLLFYSVGIGQISSEVPQNLSASRPQDRQFILSSKKLLLSDSGFYLCAWSGSDRGSNQPQHFGDGTRLSIL.

J is TRBJ2-5 and V is TRBV5-6; 9 positions match TRBD1. The trim removed 2 bases at V and 4 bases at J, leaving 3 bases unmatched. The CDR3 has 14 amino acids. Germline V lookup: CDR1 SGHDT, CDR2 YYEEEE. DNA of the CDR3: TGTGCCAGCAGCTTACAGGGGGCTCGAGAGACCCAGTACTTC. This sequence encodes CASSLQGARETQYF.

Comments on this clone: Additional DNA sequences in this sample encode the identical CDR3. DNA for the CDR3: TGTGCCAGCTCACCTGGACAGGCCGATACGCAGTATTTT. It translates to CASSPGQADTQYF. The V and J genes are TRBV18 and TRBJ2-3; 7 bases are shared with TRBD1. Germline values: CDR1 KGHSH, CDR2 LQKENI. The CDR3 is made up of 13 amino acids. With 3 bases clipped from V and 6 bases from J, the junction kept 3 bases outside the gene matches. Full variable domain (remainder filled in from reference TRBV18 and TRBJ2-3): NAGVMQNPRHLVRRRGQEARLRCSPMKGHSHVYWYRQLPEEGLKFMVYLQKENIIDESGMPKERFSAEFPKEGPSILRIQQVVRGDSAAYFCASSPGQADTQYFGPGTRLTVL.

V gene TRBV7-8 combines with J gene TRBJ2-5; TRBD1 matches at 7 bases. V dropped 4 bases and J dropped 5; count of bases not matched to a gene: 19. Per the germline V gene, CDR1 is SGHVS and CDR2 is FQNEAQ. CDR3 length equals 18 residues. This chain's CDR3 is CASSYRQGGLRGWETQYF. CDR3 bases: TGTGCCAGCAGCTACCGACAGGGCGGCCTAAGGGGGTGGGAGACCCAGTACTTC.

V is TRBV29-1 and J is TRBJ1-2, with D unresolved. Germline-derived CDR1 and CDR2 are SQVTM and ANQGSEA. V was cut by 7 bases and J by 3 bases, with 15 bases left in between. This CDR3 spans 13 amino acids. CDR3 nucleotides: TGCAGCGCCGAAGGCGGCGGATACTATGGCTACACCTTC. Translation: CSAEGGGYYGYTF.

The DNA of the CDR3 is TGCGCCAGCAGCCCCCTCGCAGGGGGCTTTGGCGAGCAGTACTTC. It is translated as CASSPLAGGFGEQYF. The V gene is TRBV5-1, the J gene TRBJ2-7; TRBD1 aligns across 8 bases. This CDR3 has 15 residues. Germline V gene lookup returns CDR1 SGHRS and CDR2 YFSETQ. Unmatched junction bases numbered 12, after V lost 4 bases and J lost 6 bases.